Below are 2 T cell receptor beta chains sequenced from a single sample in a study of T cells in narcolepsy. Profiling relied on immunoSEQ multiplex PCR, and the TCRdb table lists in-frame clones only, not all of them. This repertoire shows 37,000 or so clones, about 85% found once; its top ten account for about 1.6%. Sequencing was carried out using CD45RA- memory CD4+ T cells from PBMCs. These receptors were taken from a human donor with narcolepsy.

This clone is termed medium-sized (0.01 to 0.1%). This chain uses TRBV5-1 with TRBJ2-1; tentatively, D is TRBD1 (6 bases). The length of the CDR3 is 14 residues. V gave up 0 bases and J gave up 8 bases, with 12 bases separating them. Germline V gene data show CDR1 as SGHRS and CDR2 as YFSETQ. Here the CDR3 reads CASSLETGRDEQFF. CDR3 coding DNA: TGCGCCAGCAGCTTGGAAACAGGGCGGGATGAGCAGTTCTTC.

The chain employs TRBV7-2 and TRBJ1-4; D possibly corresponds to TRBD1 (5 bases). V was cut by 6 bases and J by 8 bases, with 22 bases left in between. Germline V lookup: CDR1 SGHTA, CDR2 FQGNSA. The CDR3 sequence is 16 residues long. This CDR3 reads CASSPPRRGPGEKLFF. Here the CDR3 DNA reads TGTGCCAGCAGTCCCCCGCGACGCGGGCCAGGGGAAAAACTGTTTTTT.